This T cell receptor (beta chain) was documented in a study of early T cells in non-severe SARS-CoV-2 infection. Background on the study: Chains stayed unpaired after sequencing of bulk RNA from unsorted whole blood.

V was shortened by 6 bases and J by 0 bases, with 9 bases between the two germline ends. The CDR3 sequence is 14 residues long. CDR1 and CDR2 (germline): SGHAT, FQNNGV. About this clonotype itself: Its antigen is unknown.

Points from the study as a whole: There was a bias toward anti-spike CD8 responses in VDJdb matching, which missed private and CD4 specificities.

Unique molecular identifier tags were affixed to discrete cDNA molecules. TCRdb processed the 5' RACE reads anew with MiXCR; each CDR3 protein has one entry. The table includes about 55,000 distinct CDR3 sequences, about 15% detected once. This clonotype was obtained from an adult who was a healthcare worker with PCR-confirmed SARS-CoV-2 infection or an uninfected control (not recorded which). The sequenced sample was whole blood, obtained at baseline. The chain links TRBV11-2 to TRBJ2-1; possibly TRBD1 or TRBD2 for D (5 bases each). CDR3 amino acids: CASSTGTSYNEQFF. The CDR3 coding sequence is TGTGCCAGCAGTACCGGGACCTCCTACAATGAGCAGTTCTTC.